The T cell receptor (beta chain) described here comes from a study of PD-1 blockade in classical Hodgkin lymphoma. Regarding this clone: Different DNA sequences within this sample yield the same CDR3.

Sequenced by immunoSEQ multiplex PCR; TCRdb stores in-frame clones only, minus some. The table records 50,000 to 65,000 clones, about 91% of them present only once. Each and every patient relapsed after autologous stem cell transplantation, and patients got differing brentuximab vedotin exposure. The source is a human donor with classical Hodgkin lymphoma. The source was peripheral blood mononuclear cells (PBMCs), collected before the second cycle of nivolumab.

The CDR3, as DNA: TGTGCCAGCAGTGAACGGGGCACTGAAGCTTTCTTT. Translated: CASSERGTEAFF. The gene calls are TRBV6-1 and TRBJ1-1, with D unclear. Trimming took off 2 bases at V and 4 bases at J, with 5 bases between the two ends. Germline lookup yields CDR1 MNHNS and CDR2 SASEGT. There are 12 residues in the CDR3.